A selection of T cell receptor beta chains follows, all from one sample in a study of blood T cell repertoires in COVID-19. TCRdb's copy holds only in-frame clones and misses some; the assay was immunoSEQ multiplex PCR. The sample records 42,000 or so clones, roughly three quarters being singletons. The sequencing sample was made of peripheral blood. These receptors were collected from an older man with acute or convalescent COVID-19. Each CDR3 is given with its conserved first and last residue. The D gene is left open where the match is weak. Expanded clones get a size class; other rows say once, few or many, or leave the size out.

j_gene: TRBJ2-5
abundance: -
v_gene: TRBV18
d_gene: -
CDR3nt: TGTGCCAGCTCACCACTTCCAGACCAAGAGACCCAGTACTTC
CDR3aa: CASSPLPDQETQYF

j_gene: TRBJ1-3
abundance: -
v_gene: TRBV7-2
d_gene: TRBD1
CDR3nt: TGTGCCAGCAGCACAATTCCTGGGGCAGGGGGTGGAAACACCATATATTTT
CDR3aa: CASSTIPGAGGGNTIYF

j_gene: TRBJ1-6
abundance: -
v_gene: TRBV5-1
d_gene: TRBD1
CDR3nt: TGCGCCAGCAGCTTGGTTGGACAGGGGGCTTCTAATTCACCCCTCCACTTT
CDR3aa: CASSLVGQGASNSPLHF

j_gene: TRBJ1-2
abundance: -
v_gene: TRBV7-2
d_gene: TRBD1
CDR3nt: TGTGCCAGCAGCTTAGCGACAGGGGTGGGCTACACCTTC
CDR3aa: CASSLATGVGYTF

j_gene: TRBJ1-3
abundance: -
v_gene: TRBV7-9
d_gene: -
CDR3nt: TGTGCCAGCACCCCCTCGGGGGGAAACACCATATATTTT
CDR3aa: CASTPSGGNTIYF

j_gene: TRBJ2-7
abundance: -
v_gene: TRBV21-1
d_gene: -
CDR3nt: TGTGCCAGCCTTAAACCGGGGGAGAACTACGAGCAGTACTTC
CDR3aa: CASLKPGENYEQYF

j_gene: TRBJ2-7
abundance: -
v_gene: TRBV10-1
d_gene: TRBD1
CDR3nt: TGCGCCAGCAGTAAAGGGGGCTCCAACGAGCAGTACTTC
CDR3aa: CASSKGGSNEQYF

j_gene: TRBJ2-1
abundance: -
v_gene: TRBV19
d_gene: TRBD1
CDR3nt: TGTGCCAGTAGTCACTGGGACAGCTCCTACAATGAGCAGTTCTTC
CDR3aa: CASSHWDSSYNEQFF

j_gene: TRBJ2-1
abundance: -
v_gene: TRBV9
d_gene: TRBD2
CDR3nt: TGTGCCAGCAGCTCTCAAGCGGGAGACTACAATGAGCAGTTCTTC
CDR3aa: CASSSQAGDYNEQFF

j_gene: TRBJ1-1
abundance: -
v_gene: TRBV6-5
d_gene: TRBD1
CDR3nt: TGTGCCAGCAGTCGAAGCGGACAGGGCCGGGCTGAAGCTTTCTTT
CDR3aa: CASSRSGQGRAEAFF

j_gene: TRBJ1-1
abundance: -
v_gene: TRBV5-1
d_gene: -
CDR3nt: TGCGCCAGCAGCTCAACCGGGGGGTTTGAAGCTTTCTTT
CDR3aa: CASSSTGGFEAFF

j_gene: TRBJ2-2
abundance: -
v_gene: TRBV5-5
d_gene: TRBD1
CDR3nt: TGTGCCAGCAGCCCTCCGGGACAGGGGGTCACCGGGGAGCTGTTTTTT
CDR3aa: CASSPPGQGVTGELFF

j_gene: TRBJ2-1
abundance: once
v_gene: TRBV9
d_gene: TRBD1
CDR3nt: TGTGCCAGCAGCGGCCGAGGGGGCCGACAGGACAATGAGCAGTTCTTC
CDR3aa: CASSGRGGRQDNEQFF

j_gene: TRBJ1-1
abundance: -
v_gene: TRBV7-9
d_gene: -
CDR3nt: TGTGCCAGCAGCGTTGGTAGACAGACTAGGAACACTGAAGCTTTCTTT
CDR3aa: CASSVGRQTRNTEAFF

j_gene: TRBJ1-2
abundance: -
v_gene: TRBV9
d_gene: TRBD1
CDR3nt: TGTGCCAGCAGCCTCCGACAGGGCGCCGGGGGCTACACCTTC
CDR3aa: CASSLRQGAGGYTF

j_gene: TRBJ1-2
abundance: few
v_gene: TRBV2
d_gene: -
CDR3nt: TGTGCCAGCAGTGATAACAGGAATAACTATGGCTACACCTTC
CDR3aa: CASSDNRNNYGYTF

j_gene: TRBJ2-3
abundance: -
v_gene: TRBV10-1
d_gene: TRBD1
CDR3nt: TGCGCCAGCAGCCGGACAGGGGGTGGTGGCCCAGATACGCAGTATTTT
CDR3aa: CASSRTGGGGPDTQYF

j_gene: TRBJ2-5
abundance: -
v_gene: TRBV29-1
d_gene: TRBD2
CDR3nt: TGCAGCGTTGAAGTTCGGGCGGGAGGCCGGGAGACCCAGTACTTC
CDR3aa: CSVEVRAGGRETQYF

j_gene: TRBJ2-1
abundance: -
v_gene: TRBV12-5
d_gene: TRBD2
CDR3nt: TGTGCTAGTGGCTTAGCGGGAGGGTCTTACAATGAGCAGTTCTTC
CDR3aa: CASGLAGGSYNEQFF

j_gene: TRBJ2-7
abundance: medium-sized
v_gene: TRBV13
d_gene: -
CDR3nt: TGTGCCAGCAGCCACCGGGGGGCCCCATACGAGCAGTACTTC
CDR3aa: CASSHRGAPYEQYF

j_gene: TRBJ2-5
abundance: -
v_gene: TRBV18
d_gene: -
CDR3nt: TGTGCCAGCTCACCACAGTTGGCAGGCCTGGAGACCCAGTACTTC
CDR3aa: CASSPQLAGLETQYF

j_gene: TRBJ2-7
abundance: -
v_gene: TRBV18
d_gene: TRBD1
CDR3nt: TGTGCCAGCTCACCAGGGACAGGGCGGCACGAGCAGTACTTC
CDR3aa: CASSPGTGRHEQYF

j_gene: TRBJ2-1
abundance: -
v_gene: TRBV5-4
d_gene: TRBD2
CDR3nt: TGTGCCAGCAGCTTCGTAGCGGGAGGTGGGAATGAGCAGTTCTTC
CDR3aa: CASSFVAGGGNEQFF

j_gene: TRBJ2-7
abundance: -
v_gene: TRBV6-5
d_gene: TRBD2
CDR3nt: TGTGCCAGCAAATATGGCGGGAGAGATCCGCTGGAGCAGTACTTC
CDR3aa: CASKYGGRDPLEQYF

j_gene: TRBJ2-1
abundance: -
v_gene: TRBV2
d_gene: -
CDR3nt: TGTGCCAGCAGTGGAACAGGTGCCTACAATGAGCAGTTCTTC
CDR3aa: CASSGTGAYNEQFF

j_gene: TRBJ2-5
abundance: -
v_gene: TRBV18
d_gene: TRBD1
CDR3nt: TGTGCCAGCTCACCAGGGACAGGACGACAAGAGACCCAGTACTTC
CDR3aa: CASSPGTGRQETQYF

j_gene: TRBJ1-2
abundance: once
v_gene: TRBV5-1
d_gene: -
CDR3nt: TGCGCCAGCGGACCAGACAGTCGGTCTAACTATGGCTACACCTTC
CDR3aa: CASGPDSRSNYGYTF

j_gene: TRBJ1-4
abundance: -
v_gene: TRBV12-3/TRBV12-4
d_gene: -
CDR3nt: TGTGCCAGCAGCATTAATGAAAAACTGTTTTTT
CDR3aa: CASSINEKLFF

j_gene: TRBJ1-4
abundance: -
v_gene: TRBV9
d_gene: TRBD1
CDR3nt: TGTGCCAGCAGCGTAGGCAGGGGGATGCTTGAAAAACTGTTTTTT
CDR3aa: CASSVGRGMLEKLFF

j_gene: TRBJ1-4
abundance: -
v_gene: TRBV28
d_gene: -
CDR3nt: TGTGCCAGCAGCGAGTCCGGGGAAGTGGAGGAAAAACTGTTTTTT
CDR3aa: CASSESGEVEEKLFF